One TCR beta chain is described in this entry. This clonotype was detected only a few times. Its antigen is unknown. Base quality data are lacking; no much larger clone is found one base away. To prepare the library, PCR was applied. Instrument used: Illumina HiSeq 2500. TCR library preparation used molecular barcoding, with unique molecular identifiers applied to normalize quantification of the TCRbeta repertoire. TCRdb reran the public reads through fastp at Q25 and MiXCR, keeping productive beta chains. When rows share a CDR3 protein, they turn into one entry using the most common DNA and genes. The sample data list 350,000 to 400,000 distinct CDR3 sequences, and approximately 12% of these were observed just once. The ten largest make up around 4.5% of the sample. The source of the sample is a study of T-cell reconstitution after alpha-beta-depleted transplantation in children (dated by TCRdb to about 2016). Regarding the complete study: Using TCR repertoire profiling, the study quantitatively followed how T-cell immune reconstitution unfolded in children after TCRalphabeta/CD19-depleted allogeneic hematopoietic cell transplantation.

CDR1 and CDR2, looked up from the germline V gene, are KGHSH and LQKENI. Trimming takes 3 bases from V and 6 bases from J, and the germline ends sit 8 bases apart. The CDR3, cysteine through phenylalanine, is 13 amino acids long. Here the CDR3 DNA is all that survives: 39 bases in frame from base 1. Sequenced here: PBMCs, sampled from the stem cell graft. The TCR sequence derives from a human donor who donated a stem cell graft to a child with Fanconi anemia. The chain uses TRBV18 and TRBJ1-4; the D gene identity is not certain. The encoded CDR3 is CASSPGADEKLFF. The DNA is as follows: TGTGCCAGCTCACCGGGCGCCGATGAAAAACTGTTTTTT.